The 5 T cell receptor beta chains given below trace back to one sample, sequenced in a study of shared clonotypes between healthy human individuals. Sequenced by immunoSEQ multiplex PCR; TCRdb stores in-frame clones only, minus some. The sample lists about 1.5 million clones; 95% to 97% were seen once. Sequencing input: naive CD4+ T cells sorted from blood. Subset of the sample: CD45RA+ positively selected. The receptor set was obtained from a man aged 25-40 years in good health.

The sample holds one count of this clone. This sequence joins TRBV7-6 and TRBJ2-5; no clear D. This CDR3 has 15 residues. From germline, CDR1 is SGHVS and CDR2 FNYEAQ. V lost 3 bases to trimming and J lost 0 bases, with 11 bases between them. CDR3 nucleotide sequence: TGTGCCAGCAGCTTGTACCAGGAGTACCAAGAGACCCAGTACTTC. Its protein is CASSLYQEYQETQYF. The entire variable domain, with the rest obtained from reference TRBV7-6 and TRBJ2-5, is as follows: GAGVSQSPRYKVTKRGQDVALRCDPISGHVSLYWYRQALGQGPEFLTYFNYEAQQDKSGLPNDRFSAERPEGSISTLTIQRTEQRDSAMYRCASSLYQEYQETQYFGPGTRLLVL.

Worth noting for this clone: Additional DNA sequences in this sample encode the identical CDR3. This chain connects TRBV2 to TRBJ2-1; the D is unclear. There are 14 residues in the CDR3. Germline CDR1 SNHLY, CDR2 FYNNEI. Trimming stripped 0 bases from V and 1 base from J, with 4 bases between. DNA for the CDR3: TGTGCCAGCAGTGAAGCGGATTCCTACAATGAGCAGTTCTTC. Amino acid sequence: CASSEADSYNEQFF.

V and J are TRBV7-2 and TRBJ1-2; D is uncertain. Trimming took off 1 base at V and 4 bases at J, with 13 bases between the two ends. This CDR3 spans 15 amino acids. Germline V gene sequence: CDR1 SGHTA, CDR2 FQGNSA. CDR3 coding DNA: TGTGCCAGCAGCTTAGGTGGGCCAGTCCCCTATGGCTACACCTTC. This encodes CASSLGGPVPYGYTF.

This chain's CDR3 is CATRGTTGNTIYF. As DNA, the CDR3 is TGTGCCACGCGAGGAACCACTGGAAACACCATATATTTT. The rearrangement joins TRBV15 to TRBJ1-3; D unclear. Germline assignment: CDR1 LNHNV and CDR2 YYDKDF (reference sequence). V gave up 9 bases and J gave up 2 bases, with 11 bases separating them. There are 13 residues in the CDR3.

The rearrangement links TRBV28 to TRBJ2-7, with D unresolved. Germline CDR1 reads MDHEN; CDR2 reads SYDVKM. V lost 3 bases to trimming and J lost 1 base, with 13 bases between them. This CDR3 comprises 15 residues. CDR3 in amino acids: CASSFQVSISYEQYF. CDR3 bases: TGTGCCAGCAGTTTTCAGGTTTCTATTTCCTACGAGCAGTACTTC.